This T cell receptor (beta chain) was captured by sequencing in a study of early T cells in non-severe SARS-CoV-2 infection. Ten or more counts support this clonotype. TCRdb passed the 5' RACE reads through MiXCR, listing each CDR3 protein once. The data contain tens of thousands of distinct CDR3 sequences, approximately 10% of them singletons. V dropped 7 bases and J dropped 2 bases, with 13 bases sitting between them. The CDR3 consists of 14 residues. This sequence originates from an adult who was a healthcare worker with PCR-confirmed SARS-CoV-2 infection or an uninfected control (not recorded which). The sample comprised whole blood. The chain couples TRBV12-3 or TRBV12-4 to TRBJ2-3; TRBD2 might be the D (6 bases). This CDR3 is CASIRGTLTDTQYF. The CDR3, as DNA: TGTGCCAGCATCCGGGGGACCCTCACAGATACGCAGTATTTT.